A single T cell receptor beta chain is shown here with its context. In the original workflow: Reference gene primer amplification in the assay estimated nucleated cell counts. Sequencing used immunoSEQ multiplex PCR; TCRdb keeps in-frame clones, though not all of them. V, J and clone size derive from that table, while D and trimming were established from the DNA sequence. The table lists fewer than 90,000 clones, 80% to 90% of them singletons. This specimen belongs to a study of blood T cell repertoires in COVID-19. The sequenced material came from peripheral blood. This receptor was taken from a woman of 80 years or more with active COVID-19.

CDR3 sequence (DNA): TGTGCCAGCAGTTTGATGGGGGCTGTCTACGAGCAGTACTTC. It specifies CASSLMGAVYEQYF. V usage is TRBV28 and J usage is TRBJ2-7; perhaps TRBD1 as D (6 bases). V was cut by 3 bases and J by 3 bases, with 12 bases left in between. Germline assignment: CDR1 MDHEN and CDR2 SYDVKM. The CDR3 is made up of 14 amino acids. Drawing the rest from reference TRBV28 and TRBJ2-7, the complete variable domain is DVKVTQSSRYLVKRTGEKVFLECVQDMDHENMFWYRQDPGLGLRLIYFSYDVKMKEKGDIPEGYSVSREKKERFSLILESASTNQTSMYLCASSLMGAVYEQYFGPGTRLTVT.